These 17 T cell receptor beta chains were all obtained from the same sample, sequenced in a study of T-cell memory formation after mild COVID-19. TCRdb independently ran MiXCR on the 5' RACE reads; one entry per CDR3 protein. Here the sample spans fewer than 300,000 distinct CDR3 sequences, 16% being singletons. Sequences were obtained from PBMCs or a T cell subset sorted from them (not recorded which). Source of these receptors: a man between 18 and 29 years old who had mild COVID-19 (a few samples of this study predate the infection). Cell type and time point are not known.

This sequence joins TRBV6-5 and TRBJ1-2; D is perhaps TRBD1 (5 bases). Germline V gives CDR1 MNHEY, CDR2 SVGAGI. Between the trimmed V and J ends, which lost 5 bases and 2 bases, there was a span of 12 bases. This CDR3 has 14 residues. This chain's CDR3 is CASSPRGTNYGYTF. CDR3 coding DNA: TGTGCCAGCAGTCCCCGAGGGACCAACTATGGCTACACCTTC.

J is TRBJ1-5 and V is TRBV3-1; D is ambiguous. Trimming left V 4 bases short and J 7 bases short, with 8 bases between. CDR3 length equals 12 residues. The germline CDR1 and CDR2 sequences are LGHDT and YNNKEL (reference sequence). As DNA, the CDR3 is TGTGCCAGCAGCCTATTCGAACAGCCCCAGCATTTT. As protein: CASSLFEQPQHF.

J is TRBJ2-1 and V is TRBV3-1, with D unclear. The CDR3 is 12 residues long. V lost 2 bases, J lost 6 bases, and 5 bases lay in between. Germline CDR1 and CDR2: LGHDT and YNNKEL (reference sequence). The DNA of the CDR3 is TGTGCCAGCAGCCAAAGGATCAATGAGCAGTTCTTC. It is translated as CASSQRINEQFF.

This clonotype was seen a handful of times. The chain employs TRBV7-9 and TRBJ1-5; D call uncertain. The CDR3 is made up of 14 amino acids. The V gene's germline CDR1 is SEHNR and CDR2 FQNEAQ (reference sequence). V shed 6 bases and J shed 2 bases, with 11 bases lying between them. The CDR3 DNA reads TGTGCCAGCAGTGTAGGAGGCGGCAATCAGCCCCAGCATTTT. This translates into CASSVGGGNQPQHF. The variable domain in full, completed from reference TRBV7-9 and TRBJ1-5, reads DTGVSQNPRHKITKRGQNVTFRCDPISEHNRLYWYRQTLGQGPEFLTYFQNEAQLEKSRLLSDRFSAERPKGSFSTLEIQRTEQGDSAMYLCASSVGGGNQPQHFGDGTRLSIL.

This clonotype was detected only a few times. The gene calls are TRBV7-2 and TRBJ2-1; D perhaps matches TRBD2 (6 bases). Trimming cost V 6 bases and J 1 base, with 13 bases left between them. This CDR3 comprises 15 residues. Looked up from germline, CDR1 is SGHTA and CDR2 is FQGNSA. The CDR3 sequence is CASRRRGPSYNEQFF. In nucleotides, the CDR3 is TGTGCCAGCAGGAGGCGGGGACCATCCTACAATGAGCAGTTCTTC. The entire variable domain, with the rest obtained from reference TRBV7-2 and TRBJ2-1, is as follows: GAGVSQSPSNKVTEKGKDVELRCDPISGHTALYWYRQSLGQGLEFLIYFQGNSAPDKSGLPSDRFSAERTGGSVSTLTIQRTQQEDSAVYLCASRRRGPSYNEQFFGPGTRLTVL.

This clonotype has at least ten counts. This chain's CDR3 is CASSPGIMYKNIQYF. The CDR3 DNA reads as TGTGCCAGCAGTCCGGGGATTATGTACAAAAACATTCAGTACTTC. The V gene is TRBV5-5, the J gene TRBJ2-4, with a weak D call TRBD2 (5 bases). Germline loops: CDR1 SGHKS, CDR2 YYEKEE (reference sequence). CDR3 length: 15 residues. V lost 5 bases and J 3 bases, leaving 15 bases between the germline ends.

The chain uses TRBV6-5 and TRBJ1-6, with a possible D match to TRBD1 (6 bases). The ends were cut back, 2 bases at V and 9 bases at J, with 11 bases in the middle. Per germline, CDR1 MNHEY and CDR2 SVGAGI. CDR3 length: 14 amino acids. The CDR3 spells CASSYVQGGSPLHF. The CDR3 DNA reads TGTGCCAGCAGTTACGTACAGGGAGGTTCACCCCTCCACTTT.

This clonotype was seen a handful of times. This chain links TRBV12-3 or TRBV12-4 with TRBJ1-5, with TRBD1 matching 8 bases. V lost 7 bases, J lost 2 bases, and 7 bases stayed unmatched. This CDR3 has 15 residues. The CDR3 DNA sequence: TGTGCCAGCACTACGACAGGGGAACGCAATCAGCCCCAGCATTTT. Its translation: CASTTTGERNQPQHF.

This clonotype was recorded at least ten times. V usage is TRBV10-3 and J usage is TRBJ2-7; D is possibly TRBD2 (6 bases). CDR1 and CDR2 from the germline V gene are ENHRY and SYGVKD. This CDR3 spans 14 amino acids. V was cut by 3 bases and J by 3 bases, with 12 bases left in between. CDR3 DNA: TGTGCCATCAGTGAAAGGGGACTTGGCTACGAGCAGTACGTC. This gives the protein CAISERGLGYEQYV.

In this sample, this clonotype turned up a few times. The chain recombines TRBV7-3 with TRBJ1-4, with D hard to call. The CDR3 has 13 amino acids. Germline assignment: CDR1 SGHTA and CDR2 FQGTGA. Trimming stripped 1 base from V and 7 bases from J, with 7 bases between. This CDR3 is CASSLRRGEKLFF. The CDR3 DNA sequence: TGTGCCAGCAGCTTAAGAAGAGGTGAAAAACTGTTTTTT.

Only a few counts were recorded for this clonotype. The rearrangement links TRBV6-2 or TRBV6-3 to TRBJ2-7, with D possibly matching TRBD1 (6 bases). This CDR3 is 13 amino acids long. CDR1 is MNHEY and CDR2 is SVGEGT in the germline V gene. Trimming removed 6 bases from V and 7 bases from J, with 16 bases in between. CDR3 protein: CASRTSHRVEQYF. CDR3 coding DNA: TGTGCCAGCAGAACCAGCCACAGGGTTGAGCAGTACTTC.

This clonotype was found a few times. The chain is built from TRBV27 and TRBJ2-7; tentatively, D is TRBD1 (6 bases). The CDR3 length is 11 residues. Per the germline V gene, CDR1 is MNHEY and CDR2 is SMNVEV (reference sequence). V was pared by 8 bases and J by 5 bases, with 10 bases between. In nucleotides, the CDR3 is TGTGCCAGCTCCAGGGGAAACGAGCAGTACTTC. Amino acids: CASSRGNEQYF.

This clonotype was detected a few times. The rearrangement joins TRBV5-6 to TRBJ2-7; 8 bases match TRBD2. With 7 bases clipped from V and 0 bases from J, the junction kept 6 bases outside the gene matches. CDR3 length: 14 residues. Germline lookup yields CDR1 SGHDT and CDR2 YYEEEE. The CDR3 region has the DNA TGTGCCAGCTCCCGGGGGGGACCCTCCTACGAGCAGTACTTC. Translation: CASSRGGPSYEQYF.

The chain recombines TRBV5-1 with TRBJ1-1; D call uncertain. The CDR3 is 18 residues long. Germline V CDR1 and CDR2: SGHRS, YFSETQ. V was cut by 0 bases and J by 0 bases, with 18 bases left in between. The CDR3: CASSLGHSLQLMNTEAFF. In DNA, the CDR3 is TGCGCCAGCAGCTTGGGGCACAGCTTACAACTTATGAACACTGAAGCTTTCTTT.

This clonotype has a handful of counts. V usage is TRBV24-1 and J usage is TRBJ2-5; D tentatively reads TRBD1 or TRBD2 (5 bases each). This CDR3 is built from 15 residues. Germline CDR1 is KGHDR and CDR2 is SFDVKD. V was trimmed by 0 bases and J by 2 bases, leaving 9 bases between them. DNA for the CDR3: TGTGCCACCAGTGATTTGCTCGGGGCTCAAGAGACCCAGTACTTC. Translation gives CATSDLLGAQETQYF.

This clonotype turned up a few times. V usage is TRBV20-1 and J usage is TRBJ2-3, with unresolved D. Germline assignment: CDR1 DFQATT and CDR2 SNEGSKA (reference sequence). The CDR3 extends over 12 amino acids. V lost 3 bases and J lost 1, with 5 bases in between. The DNA for the CDR3 is TGCAGTGCTAGGCCAGGCACAGATACGCAGTATTTT. As protein: CSARPGTDTQYF.

This clonotype was observed a handful of times. This chain connects TRBV5-6 to TRBJ2-2, with 10 bases that match TRBD1. The ends lost 0 bases at V and 5 bases at J; junction bases unmatched: 4. Looked up from germline, CDR1 is SGHDT and CDR2 is YYEEEE. CDR3 length: 16 residues. CDR3 DNA sequence: TGTGCCAGCAGCTTGGCAGGACAGGGGGGGACCGGGGAGCTGTTTTTT. Translating it yields CASSLAGQGGTGELFF.